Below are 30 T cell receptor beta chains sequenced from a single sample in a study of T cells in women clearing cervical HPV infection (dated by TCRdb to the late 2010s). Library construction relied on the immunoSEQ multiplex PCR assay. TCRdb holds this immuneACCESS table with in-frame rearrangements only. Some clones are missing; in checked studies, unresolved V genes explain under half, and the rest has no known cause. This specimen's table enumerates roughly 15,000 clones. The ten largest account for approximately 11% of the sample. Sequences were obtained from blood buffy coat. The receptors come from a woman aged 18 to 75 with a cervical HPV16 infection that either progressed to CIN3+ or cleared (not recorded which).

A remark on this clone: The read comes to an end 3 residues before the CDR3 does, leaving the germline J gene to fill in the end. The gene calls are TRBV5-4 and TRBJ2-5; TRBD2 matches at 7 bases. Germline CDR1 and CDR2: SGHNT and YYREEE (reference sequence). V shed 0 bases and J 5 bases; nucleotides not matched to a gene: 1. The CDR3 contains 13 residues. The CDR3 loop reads CASSLARGETQYF. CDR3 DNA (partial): TGTGCCAGCAGCTTGGCGCGGGGGGAGACC. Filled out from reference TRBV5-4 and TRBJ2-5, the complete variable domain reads ETGVTQSPTHLIKTRGQQVTLRCSSQSGHNTVSWYQQALGQGPQFIFQYYREEENGRGNFPPRFSGLQFPNYSSELNVNALELDDSALYLCASSLARGETQYFGPGTRLLVL.

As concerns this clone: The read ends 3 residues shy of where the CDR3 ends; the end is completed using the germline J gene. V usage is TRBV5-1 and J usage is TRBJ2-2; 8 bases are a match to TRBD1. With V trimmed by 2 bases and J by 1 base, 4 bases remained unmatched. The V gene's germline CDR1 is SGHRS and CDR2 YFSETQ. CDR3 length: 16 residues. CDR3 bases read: TGCGCCAGCAGCTTAACAGGGGGACAGAACACCGGGGAG. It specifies CASSLTGGQNTGE. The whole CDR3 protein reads CASSLTGGQNTGELFF.

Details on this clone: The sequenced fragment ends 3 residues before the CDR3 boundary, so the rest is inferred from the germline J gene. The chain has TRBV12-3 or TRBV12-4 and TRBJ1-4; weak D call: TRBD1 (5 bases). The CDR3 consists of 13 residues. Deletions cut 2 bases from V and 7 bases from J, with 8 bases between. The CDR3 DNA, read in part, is TGTGCCAGCAGTTTATCGGGGGTTGAAAAA. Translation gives CASSLSGVEK. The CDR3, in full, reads CASSLSGVEKLFF.

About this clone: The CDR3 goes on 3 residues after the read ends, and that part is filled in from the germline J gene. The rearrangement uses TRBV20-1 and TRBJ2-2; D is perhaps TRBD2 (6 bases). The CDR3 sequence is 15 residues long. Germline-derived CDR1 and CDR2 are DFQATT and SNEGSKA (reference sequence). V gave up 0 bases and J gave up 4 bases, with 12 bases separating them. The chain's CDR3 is CSARDGGPGTGELFF. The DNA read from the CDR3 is TGCAGTGCTAGAGATGGAGGGCCCGGCACCGGGGAG.

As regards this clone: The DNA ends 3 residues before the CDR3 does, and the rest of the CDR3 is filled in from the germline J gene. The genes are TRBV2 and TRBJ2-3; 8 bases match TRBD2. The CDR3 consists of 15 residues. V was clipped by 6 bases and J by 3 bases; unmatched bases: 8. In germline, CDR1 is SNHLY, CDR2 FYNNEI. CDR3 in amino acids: CASRDPGGGTDTQYF. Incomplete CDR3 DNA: TGTGCCAGCAGAGATCCGGGGGGGGGTACAGATACG.

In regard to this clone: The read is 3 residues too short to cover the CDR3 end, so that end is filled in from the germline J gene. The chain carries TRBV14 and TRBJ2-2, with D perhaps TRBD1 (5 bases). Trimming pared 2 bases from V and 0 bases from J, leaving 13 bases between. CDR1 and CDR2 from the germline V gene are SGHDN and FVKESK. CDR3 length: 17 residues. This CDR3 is CASSQYQGRANTGELFF. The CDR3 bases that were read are TGTGCCAGCAGCCAATACCAGGGCAGGGCGAACACCGGGGAG.

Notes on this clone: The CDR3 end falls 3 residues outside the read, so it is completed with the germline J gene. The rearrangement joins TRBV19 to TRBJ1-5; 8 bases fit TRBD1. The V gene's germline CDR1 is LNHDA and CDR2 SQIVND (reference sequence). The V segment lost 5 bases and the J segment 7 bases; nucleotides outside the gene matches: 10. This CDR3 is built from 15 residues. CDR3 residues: CASSLTPGGRQPQHF. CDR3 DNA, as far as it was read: TGTGCCAGTAGTCTCACCCCAGGGGGCCGGCAGCCC. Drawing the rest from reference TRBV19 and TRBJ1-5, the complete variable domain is DGGITQSPKYLFRKEGQNVTLSCEQNLNHDAMYWYRQDPGQGLRLIYYSQIVNDFQKGDIAEGYSVSREKKESFPLTVTSAQKNPTAFYLCASSLTPGGRQPQHFGDGTRLSIL.

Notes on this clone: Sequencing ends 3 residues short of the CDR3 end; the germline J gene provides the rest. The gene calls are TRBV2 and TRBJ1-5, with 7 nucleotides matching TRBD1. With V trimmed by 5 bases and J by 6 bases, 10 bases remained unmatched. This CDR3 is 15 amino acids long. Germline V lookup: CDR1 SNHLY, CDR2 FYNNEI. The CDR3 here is CASSLTGVRSQPQHF. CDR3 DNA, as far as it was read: TGTGCCAGCAGTCTAACAGGGGTTAGGAGTCAGCCC. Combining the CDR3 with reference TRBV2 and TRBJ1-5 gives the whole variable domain EPEVTQTPSHQVTQMGQEVILRCVPISNHLYFYWYRQILGQKVEFLVSFYNNEISEKSEIFDDQFSVERPDGSNFTLKIRSTKLEDSAMYFCASSLTGVRSQPQHFGDGTRLSIL.

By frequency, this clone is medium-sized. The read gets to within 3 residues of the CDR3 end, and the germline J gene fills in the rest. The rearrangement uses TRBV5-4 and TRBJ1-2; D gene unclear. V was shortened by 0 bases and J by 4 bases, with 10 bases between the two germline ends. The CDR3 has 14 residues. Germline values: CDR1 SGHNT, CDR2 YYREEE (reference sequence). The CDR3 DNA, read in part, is TGTGCCAGCAGCTTGGTTGAGATCGGCTATGGC. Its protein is CASSLVEIGYG. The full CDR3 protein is CASSLVEIGYGYTF.

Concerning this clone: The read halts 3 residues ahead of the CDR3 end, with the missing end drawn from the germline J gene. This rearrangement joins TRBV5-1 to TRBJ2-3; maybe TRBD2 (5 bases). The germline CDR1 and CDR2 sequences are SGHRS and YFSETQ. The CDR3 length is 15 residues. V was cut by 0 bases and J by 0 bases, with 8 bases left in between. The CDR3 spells CASSLVRTSTDTQYF. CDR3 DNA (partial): TGCGCCAGCAGCTTGGTTCGGACTAGCACAGATACG.

The part of the CDR3 DNA that was read is TGTGCCAGCAGCTTGGGACAGAATTTCGATACG. This codes for CASSLGQNFDT. The whole CDR3 region reads CASSLGQNFDTQYF. The chain is built from TRBV5-6 and TRBJ2-3, with D possibly TRBD1 on 5 matching bases. The CDR3 goes on 3 residues after the read ends, and that part is filled in from the germline J gene. The CDR3 contains 14 residues. V was cut by 0 bases and J by 6 bases, with 11 bases left in between. Germline lookup yields CDR1 SGHDT and CDR2 YYEEEE.

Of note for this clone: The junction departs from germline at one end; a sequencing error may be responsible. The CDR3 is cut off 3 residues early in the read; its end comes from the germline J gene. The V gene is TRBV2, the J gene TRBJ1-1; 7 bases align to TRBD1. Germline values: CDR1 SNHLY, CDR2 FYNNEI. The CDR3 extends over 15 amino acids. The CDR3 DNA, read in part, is TGTGCTAGCAGTGTTCAGCGGGACAGATTCACTGAA. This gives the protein CASSVQRDRFTE. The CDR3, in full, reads CASSVQRDRFTEAFF. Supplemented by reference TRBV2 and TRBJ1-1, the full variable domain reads EPEVTQTPSHQVTQMGQEVILRCVPISNHLYFYWYRQILGQKVEFLVSFYNNEISEKSEIFDDQFSVERPDGSNFTLKIRSTKLEDSAMYFCASSVQRDRFTEAFFGQGTRLTVV.

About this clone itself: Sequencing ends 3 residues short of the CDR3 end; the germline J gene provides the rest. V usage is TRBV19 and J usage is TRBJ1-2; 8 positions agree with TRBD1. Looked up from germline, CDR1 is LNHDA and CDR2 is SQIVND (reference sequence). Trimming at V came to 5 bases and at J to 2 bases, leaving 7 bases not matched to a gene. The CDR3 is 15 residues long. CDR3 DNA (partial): TGTGCCAGTAGTTCAGGGACAGGCGTCAACTATGGC. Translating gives CASSSGTGVNYG. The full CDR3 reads CASSSGTGVNYGYTF.

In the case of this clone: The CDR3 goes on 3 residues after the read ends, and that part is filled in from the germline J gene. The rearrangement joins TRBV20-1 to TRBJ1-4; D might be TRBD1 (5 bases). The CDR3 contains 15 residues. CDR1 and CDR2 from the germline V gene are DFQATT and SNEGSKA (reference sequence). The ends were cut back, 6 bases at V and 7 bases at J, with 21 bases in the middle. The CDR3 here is CSARSGTGRVEKLFF. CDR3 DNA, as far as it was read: TGCAGTGCCCGAAGCGGGACGGGACGAGTTGAAAAA.

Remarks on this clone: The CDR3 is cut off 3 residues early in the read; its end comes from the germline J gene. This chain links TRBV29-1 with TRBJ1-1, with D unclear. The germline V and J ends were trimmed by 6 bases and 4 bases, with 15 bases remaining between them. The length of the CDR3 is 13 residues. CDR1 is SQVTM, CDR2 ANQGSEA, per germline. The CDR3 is CSVGSGAGTEAFF. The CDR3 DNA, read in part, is TGCAGCGTGGGGTCTGGAGCGGGCACTGAA.

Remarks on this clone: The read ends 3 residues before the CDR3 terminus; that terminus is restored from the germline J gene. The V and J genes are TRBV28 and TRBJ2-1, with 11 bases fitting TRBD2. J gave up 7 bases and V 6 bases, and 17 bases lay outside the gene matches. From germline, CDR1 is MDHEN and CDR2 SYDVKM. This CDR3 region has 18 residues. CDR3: CASRPYGPGLAVLNEQFF. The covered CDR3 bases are TGTGCCAGCAGGCCCTACGGACCGGGACTAGCGGTACTTAATGAG.

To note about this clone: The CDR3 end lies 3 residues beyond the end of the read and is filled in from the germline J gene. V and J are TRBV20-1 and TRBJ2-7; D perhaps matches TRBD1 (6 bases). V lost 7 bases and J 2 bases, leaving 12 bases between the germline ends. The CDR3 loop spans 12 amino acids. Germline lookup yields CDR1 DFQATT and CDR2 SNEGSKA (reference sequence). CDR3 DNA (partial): TGCAGTGTCTCGACAGGTCCCTACGAG. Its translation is CSVSTGPYE. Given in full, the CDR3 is CSVSTGPYEQYF.

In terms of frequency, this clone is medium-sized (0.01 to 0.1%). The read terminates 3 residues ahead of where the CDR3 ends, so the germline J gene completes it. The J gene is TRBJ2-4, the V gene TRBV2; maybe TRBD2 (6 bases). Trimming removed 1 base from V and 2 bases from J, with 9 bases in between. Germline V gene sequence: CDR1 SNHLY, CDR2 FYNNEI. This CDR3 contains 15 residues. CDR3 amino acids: CASSEDGGSKNIQYF. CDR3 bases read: TGTGCCAGCAGTGAAGATGGGGGGTCCAAAAACATT.

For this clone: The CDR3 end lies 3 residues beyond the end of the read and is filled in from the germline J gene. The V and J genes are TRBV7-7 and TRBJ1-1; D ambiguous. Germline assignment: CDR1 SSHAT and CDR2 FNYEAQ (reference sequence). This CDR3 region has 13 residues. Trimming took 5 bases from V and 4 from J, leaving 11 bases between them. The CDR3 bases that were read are TGTGCCAGCAGCCGAGAAAAGGGCACTGAA. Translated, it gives CASSREKGTE. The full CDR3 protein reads CASSREKGTEAFF.

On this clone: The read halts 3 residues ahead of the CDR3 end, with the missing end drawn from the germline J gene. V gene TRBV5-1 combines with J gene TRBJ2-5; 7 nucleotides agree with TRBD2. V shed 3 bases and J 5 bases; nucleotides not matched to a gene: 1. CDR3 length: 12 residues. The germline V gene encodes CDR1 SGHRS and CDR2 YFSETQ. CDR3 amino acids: CASSWTSETQYF. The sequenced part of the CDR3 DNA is TGCGCCAGCAGCTGGACTAGTGAGACC.

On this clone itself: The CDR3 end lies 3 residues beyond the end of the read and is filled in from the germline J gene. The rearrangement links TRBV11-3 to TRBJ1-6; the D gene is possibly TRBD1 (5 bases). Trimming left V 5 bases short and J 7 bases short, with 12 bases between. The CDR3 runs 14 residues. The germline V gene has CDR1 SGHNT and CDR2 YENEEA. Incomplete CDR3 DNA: TGTGCCAGCAGCCTCGGGACTGTAAATTCACCC. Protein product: CASSLGTVNSP. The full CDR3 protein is CASSLGTVNSPLHF.

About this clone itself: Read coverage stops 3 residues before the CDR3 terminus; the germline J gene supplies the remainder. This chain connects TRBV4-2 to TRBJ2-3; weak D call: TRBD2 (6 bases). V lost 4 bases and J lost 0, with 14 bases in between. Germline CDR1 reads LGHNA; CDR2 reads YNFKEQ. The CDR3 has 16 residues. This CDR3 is CASSPWDSWSTDTQYF. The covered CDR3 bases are TGTGCCAGCAGCCCGTGGGACTCCTGGAGCACAGATACG.

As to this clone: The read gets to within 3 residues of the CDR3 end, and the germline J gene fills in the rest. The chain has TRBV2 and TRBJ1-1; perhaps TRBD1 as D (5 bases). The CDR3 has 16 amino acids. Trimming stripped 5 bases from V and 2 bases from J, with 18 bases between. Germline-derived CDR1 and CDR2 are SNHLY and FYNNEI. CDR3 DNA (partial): TGTGCCAGCAGTAAGGGGCCCCCCTTCTCAAACACTGAA. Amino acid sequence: CASSKGPPFSNTE. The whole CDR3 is CASSKGPPFSNTEAFF.

CDR3 bases read: TGTGCCAGCAGTTTGACTAGCGGGACCTACAATGAG. Translated, it gives CASSLTSGTYNE. The whole CDR3 sequence is CASSLTSGTYNEQFF. This chain connects TRBV27 to TRBJ2-1, with 11 nucleotides matching TRBD2. Read sequence stops 3 residues before the CDR3 end, and the germline J gene provides the missing end. The CDR3 spans 15 residues. Trimming took 3 bases from V and 2 from J; bases not matched to a gene: 0. The germline V gene encodes CDR1 MNHEY and CDR2 SMNVEV (reference sequence).

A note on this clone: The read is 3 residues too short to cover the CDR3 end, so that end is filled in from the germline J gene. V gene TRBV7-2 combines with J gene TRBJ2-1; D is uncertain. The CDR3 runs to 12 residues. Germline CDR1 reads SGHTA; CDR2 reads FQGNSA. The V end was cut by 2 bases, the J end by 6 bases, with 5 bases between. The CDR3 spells CASSLRINEQFF. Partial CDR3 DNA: TGTGCCAGCAGCTTACGTATCAATGAG.

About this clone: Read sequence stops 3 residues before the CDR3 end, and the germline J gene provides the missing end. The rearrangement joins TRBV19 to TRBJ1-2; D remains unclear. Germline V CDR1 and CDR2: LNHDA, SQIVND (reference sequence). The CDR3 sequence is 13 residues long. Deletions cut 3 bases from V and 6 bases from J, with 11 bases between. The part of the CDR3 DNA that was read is TGTGCCAGTAGTATCCCCCCCGGGGATGGC. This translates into CASSIPPGDG. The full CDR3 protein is CASSIPPGDGYTF.

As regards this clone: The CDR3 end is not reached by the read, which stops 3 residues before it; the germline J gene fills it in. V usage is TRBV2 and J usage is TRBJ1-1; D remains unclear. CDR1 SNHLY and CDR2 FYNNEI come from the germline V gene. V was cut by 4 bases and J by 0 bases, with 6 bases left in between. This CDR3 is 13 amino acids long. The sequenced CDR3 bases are TGTGCCAGCAGTGGGCCCATGAACACTGAA. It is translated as CASSGPMNTE. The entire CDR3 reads CASSGPMNTEAFF.

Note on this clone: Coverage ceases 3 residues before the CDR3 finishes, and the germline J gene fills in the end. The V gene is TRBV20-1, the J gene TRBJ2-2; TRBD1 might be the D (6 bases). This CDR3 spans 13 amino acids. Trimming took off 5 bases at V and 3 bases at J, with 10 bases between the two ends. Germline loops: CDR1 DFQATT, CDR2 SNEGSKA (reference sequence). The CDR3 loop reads CSAADRYTGELFF. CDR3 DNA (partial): TGCAGTGCTGCGGACAGATACACCGGGGAG.

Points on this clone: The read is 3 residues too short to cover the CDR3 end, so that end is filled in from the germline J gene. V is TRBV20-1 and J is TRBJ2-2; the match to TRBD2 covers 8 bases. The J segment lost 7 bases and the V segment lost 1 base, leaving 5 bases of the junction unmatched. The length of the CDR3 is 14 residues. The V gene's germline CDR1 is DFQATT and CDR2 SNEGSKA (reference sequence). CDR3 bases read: TGCAGTGCTAGAGCGACTAGCGTCGGCGGGGAG. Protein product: CSARATSVGGE. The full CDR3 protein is CSARATSVGGELFF.

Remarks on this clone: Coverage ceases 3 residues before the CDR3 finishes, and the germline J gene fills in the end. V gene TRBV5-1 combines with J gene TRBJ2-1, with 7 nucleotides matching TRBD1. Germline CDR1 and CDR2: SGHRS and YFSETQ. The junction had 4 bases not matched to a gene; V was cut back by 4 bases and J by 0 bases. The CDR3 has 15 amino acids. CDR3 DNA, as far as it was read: TGCGCCAGCAGCGCCCGGGACAGCTCCTACAATGAG. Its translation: CASSARDSSYNE. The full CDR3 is CASSARDSSYNEQFF.